The rows below give T cell receptor beta chains drawn from one sample of a study of cytomegalovirus exposure and HLA in healthy donors. Using immunoSEQ multiplex PCR, the repertoire was profiled, and TCRdb retains in-frame clones only, with some absent. This sample yields 120,000 or so clones, of which more than 65% are seen a single time; roughly 12% belongs to the top ten. Sequenced: PBMCs. These receptors were collected from a man aged 25 to 40 in good health and CMV-seropositive. CDR3s include the opening cysteine and the closing phenylalanine or tryptophan. The order of the fields is CDR3 protein, CDR3 DNA, clone size, V gene, J gene, D gene. A D gene is named only where the DNA matches it firmly. The size entry is marked missing in some rows and otherwise reads once, few, many or a size class.

CSVTGEIGYTF	TGCAGCGTTACAGGGGAAATTGGCTACACCTTC	-	TRBV29-1	TRBJ1-2	TRBD1
CASLRRTGAGNTIYF	TGTGCCAGTCTCCGTCGGACAGGGGCTGGAAACACCATATATTTT	-	TRBV28	TRBJ1-3	TRBD1
CASSPRPDPRGKLFF	TGTGCCAGCAGTCCGCGACCAGACCCCCGGGGGAAACTGTTTTTT	-	TRBV27	TRBJ1-4	-
CASSLLAGVSTDTQYF	TGTGCCAGCAGCTTACTAGCGGGGGTAAGCACAGATACGCAGTATTTT	few	TRBV7-9	TRBJ2-3	TRBD2
CASSLPEGDGYTF	TGTGCCAGCAGCCTCCCGGAGGGAGATGGCTACACCTTC	-	TRBV5-6	TRBJ1-2	-
CASSSTGARNYGYTF	TGTGCCAGCAGTTCGACAGGGGCCCGAAACTATGGCTACACCTTC	-	TRBV6-5	TRBJ1-2	TRBD1
CASSPASTDAQYF	TGTGCCAGCAGCCCTGCTAGCACAGATGCGCAGTATTTT	-	TRBV7-9	TRBJ2-3	-
CASSLSGELNTEAFF	TGTGCCAGCAGCTTATCAGGGGAATTGAACACTGAAGCTTTCTTT	-	TRBV5-6	TRBJ1-1	-
CASGSGGQGNGYTF	TGCGCCAGCGGTAGTGGAGGACAGGGCAATGGCTACACCTTC	-	TRBV4-1	TRBJ1-2	TRBD1
CASSHLAGGSLNNEQFF	TGCGCCAGCAGCCACCTAGCGGGGGGATCTTTGAACAATGAGCAGTTCTTC	-	TRBV4-3	TRBJ2-1	TRBD2
CAWSVLAGRETQYF	TGTGCCTGGAGTGTACTAGCGGGGAGAGAGACCCAGTACTTC	-	TRBV30	TRBJ2-5	TRBD2
CASSYPGQNNSPLHF	TGTGCCAGCAGTTACCCGGGACAGAATAATTCACCCCTCCACTTT	-	TRBV6-5	TRBJ1-6	TRBD1
CASSGGGDRGYEQYF	TGTGCCAGCAGCGGGGGAGGGGACAGGGGCTACGAGCAGTACTTC	-	TRBV9	TRBJ2-7	TRBD1
CAKDSRSLNSPLHF	TGTGCCAAGGACAGCCGCAGCCTCAATTCACCCCTCCACTTT	-	TRBV19	TRBJ1-6	-
CASSLGQGTNEKLFF	TGTGCCAGCAGTTTGGGACAGGGTACTAATGAAAAACTGTTTTTT	-	TRBV28	TRBJ1-4	TRBD1
CASSESDRIGTQYF	TGTGCCAGCAGTGAATCCGACAGAATCGGGACCCAGTACTTC	-	TRBV25-1	TRBJ2-5	-
CASNLQGSYEQYF	TGTGCCAGCAACCTCCAGGGGTCCTACGAGCAGTACTTC	-	TRBV2	TRBJ2-7	-
CAWSVAGGIFETQYF	TGTGCCTGGAGTGTAGCGGGGGGGATTTTTGAGACCCAGTACTTC	-	TRBV30	TRBJ2-5	TRBD2
CASRSTGGLQETQYF	TGTGCCAGCAGGTCCACAGGGGGCCTCCAAGAGACCCAGTACTTC	-	TRBV28	TRBJ2-5	TRBD1
CASSLSTSGPYEQYF	TGCGCCAGCAGCTTGAGTACTAGCGGACCCTACGAGCAGTACTTC	-	TRBV5-1	TRBJ2-7	TRBD2
CASSQELRPYYEQYF	TGCGCCAGCAGCCAAGAGTTGAGGCCTTACTACGAGCAGTACTTC	-	TRBV4-3	TRBJ2-7	-
CASSPARGGELFF	TGTGCCAGCAGCCCCGCCAGGGGCGGGGAGCTGTTTTTT	-	TRBV13	TRBJ2-2	-
CASSQGWGPGTDTQYF	TGCGCCAGCAGCCAAGGGTGGGGCCCAGGCACAGATACGCAGTATTTT	-	TRBV4-1	TRBJ2-3	-
CASSKGGGDTQYF	TGTGCCAGCAGCAAGGGCGGGGGAGATACGCAGTATTTT	-	TRBV2	TRBJ2-3	TRBD2
CASSGPEEGAWETQYF	TGTGCCAGCAGTGGACCGGAGGAGGGGGCCTGGGAGACCCAGTACTTC	-	TRBV25-1	TRBJ2-5	-
CASSRDRAISQPQHF	TGTGCCAGCAGCCGCGACAGGGCTATATCTCAGCCCCAGCATTTT	-	TRBV14	TRBJ1-5	TRBD1
CASSFRRLAYQETQYF	TGTGCCAGCAGTTTTCGGAGACTAGCGTACCAAGAGACCCAGTACTTC	-	TRBV28	TRBJ2-5	TRBD2
CASSKQGSHTEAFF	TGTGCCAGCAGCAAACAGGGTTCGCACACTGAAGCTTTCTTT	-	TRBV4-2	TRBJ1-1	-
CASSWRVTPAFDTQYF	TGTGCCAGCAGCTGGAGGGTGACACCAGCATTCGATACGCAGTATTTT	-	TRBV5-5	TRBJ2-3	-
CASSYGPLNSPLHF	TGTGCCAGCAGTTATGGGCCGCTTAATTCACCCCTCCACTTT	-	TRBV6-5	TRBJ1-6	-
CASRILGGWETQYF	TGTGCCAGCAGAATACTAGGGGGCTGGGAGACCCAGTACTTC	-	TRBV6-1	TRBJ2-5	TRBD1
CASSDREGLYF	TGTGCCAGCAGTGACAGGGAAGGTTTGTACTTC	-	TRBV28	TRBJ2-7	TRBD1
CASSAGQPNTEAFF	TGCGCCAGCAGCGCTGGGCAGCCCAACACTGAAGCTTTCTTT	-	TRBV5-1	TRBJ1-1	-